Described below is a single TCR beta chain sequence and its context. This specimen comes from a study of blood T cell repertoires in COVID-19. Study details: Some COVID-19 samples were acute and others convalescent; all came from the United States, Italy and Spain.

The V and J ends lost 2 bases and 0 bases respectively, with 8 bases between them. There are 14 residues in the CDR3. The germline V gene has CDR1 SGDLS and CDR2 YYNGEE. Authors' analysis steps: Scientists estimated how many nucleated cells there were by amplifying reference gene primers. Using immunoSEQ multiplex PCR, the repertoire was profiled, and TCRdb retains in-frame clones only, with some absent. The D gene and trimming were derived from the DNA, and the V and J assignments and clone size from that table. The sample lists around 130,000 clones; 75% to 90% were seen once. The V and J genes are TRBV9 and TRBJ1-2; D gene unclear. This receptor was obtained from a human donor in a cohort sampled during active COVID-19. Specimen: peripheral blood. The DNA for the CDR3 is TGTGCCAGCAGCGTCGAGACATCTAACTATGGCTACACCTTC. It is translated as CASSVETSNYGYTF.